This TCR beta chain was identified in a study of beta chain features in type 1 diabetes. Study in general: Across every sample, over 100 million sorted cells were examined in total.

This clone has a handful of counts. Its target is unknown. At one boundary the junction diverges from the germline segment, which might be a read error. Germline values: CDR1 SSHAT, CDR2 FNYEAQ (reference sequence). This CDR3 region has 15 residues. The investigators reverse transcribed all of the isolated RNA, so they sequenced expressed TCRB transcripts. Several million reads per sample on average were obtained from naive, central memory and regulatory T cell samples. Produced via immunoSEQ multiplex PCR; TCRdb's table is partial and in-frame only. The table includes roughly 730,000 clones, about an eighth detected once. Points from the study as a whole: Shorter TCRB CDR3s, moderately but significantly so, marked every one of the four CD4+ subsets in Type 1 diabetes patients.

Sampling consisted of one heparinised blood draw per donor, averaging around 100 mL. Isolation of CD4+ naive, central memory, regulatory and stem cell-like memory cells was achieved by sorting via CD45RO/CCR7/CD25/CD127/CD95/CD27. This clonotype was obtained from a man between 18 and 35 years old with type 1 diabetes. What was sequenced was naive CD4+ T cells from blood. The V and J genes are TRBV7-7 and TRBJ2-1, with D hard to call. The CDR3 coding sequence is TGTGCTAGCAGCCCGTGGAGCGACTCCTACAATGAGCAGTTCTTC. Its protein is CASSPWSDSYNEQFF.